This T cell receptor (beta chain) is from a study of T cell responses to AZD1222 COVID-19 vaccine. Germline CDR1 is SNHLY and CDR2 is FYNNEI. The CDR3 length is 15 residues. Notes on this clone: The target antigen is unknown. One end of the junction is discordant with germline, which a read error may explain.

Overall study results and limits: Spike-wide coverage was observed for vaccine-associated CD4 TCRs, with dominant responses at 160-218 and 743-854.

TCRdb keeps only in-frame clones here, not all; method: immunoSEQ multiplex PCR. Of 150,000 or so clones in the sample, around 90% were seen once. The sequence was obtained from an adult in good health. The specimen comprised peripheral blood, sampled on day 0 of AZD1222 vaccination. The chain has TRBV2 and TRBJ1-5; 7 bases line up with TRBD1. CDR3 in amino acids: CASREAPTGTFPQHF. The CDR3 nucleotides read TGTGCCAGCAGAGAAGCTCCGACAGGGACTTTTCCCCAGCATTTT.